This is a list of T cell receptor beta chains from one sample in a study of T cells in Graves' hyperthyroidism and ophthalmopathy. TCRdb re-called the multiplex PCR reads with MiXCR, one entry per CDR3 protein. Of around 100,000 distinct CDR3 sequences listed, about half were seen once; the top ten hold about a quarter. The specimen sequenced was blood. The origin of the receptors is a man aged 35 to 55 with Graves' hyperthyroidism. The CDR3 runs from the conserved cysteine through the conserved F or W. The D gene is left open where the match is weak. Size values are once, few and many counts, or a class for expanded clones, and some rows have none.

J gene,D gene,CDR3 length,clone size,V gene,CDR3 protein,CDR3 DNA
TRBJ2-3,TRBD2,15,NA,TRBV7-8,CASSTRTSPPDTQYF,TGTGCCAGCAGTACTCGGACTAGCCCCCCAGATACGCAGTATTTT
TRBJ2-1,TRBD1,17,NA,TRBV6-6,CASRGLTGEKAYNEQFF,TGTGCCAGCAGAGGACTCACAGGGGAGAAAGCCTACAATGAGCAGTTCTTC
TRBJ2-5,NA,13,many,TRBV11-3,CASSPRGQETQYF,TGTGCCAGCAGCCCAAGGGGGCAAGAGACCCAGTACTTC
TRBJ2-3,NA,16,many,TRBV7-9,CASSPGTRFGADTQYF,TGTGCCAGCAGCCCGGGGACTCGGTTCGGCGCAGATACGCAGTATTTT
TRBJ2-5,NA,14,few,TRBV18,CASSPSAGQETQYF,TGTGCCAGCTCACCATCGGCAGGACAAGAGACCCAGTACTTC
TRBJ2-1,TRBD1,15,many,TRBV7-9,CASSVQGAAYNEQFF,TGTGCCAGCAGCGTACAGGGGGCGGCTTACAATGAGCAGTTCTTC
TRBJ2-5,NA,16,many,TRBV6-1,CASSGGGRTTGETQYF,TGTGCCAGCTCAGGGGGGGGGAGAACGACGGGAGAGACCCAGTACTTC
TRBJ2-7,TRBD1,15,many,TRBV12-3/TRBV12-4,CASSLAGTGAYEQYF,TGTGCCAGCAGTTTAGCTGGGACAGGAGCCTACGAGCAGTACTTC
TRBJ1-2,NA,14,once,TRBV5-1,CASSPGRGDQGYTF,TGCGCCAGCAGCCCCGGACGAGGAGACCAGGGCTACACCTTC
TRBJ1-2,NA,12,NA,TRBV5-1,CASATKDYGYTF,TGCGCCAGCGCTACAAAAGACTATGGCTACACCTTC
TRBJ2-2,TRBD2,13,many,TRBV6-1,CASTTSNTGELFF,TGTGCCAGCACGACTAGCAACACCGGGGAGCTGTTTTTT
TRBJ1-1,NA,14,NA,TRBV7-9,CASSQGQVGAEAFF,TGTGCCAGCAGCCAAGGTCAGGTCGGCGCTGAAGCTTTCTTT
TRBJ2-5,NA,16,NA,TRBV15,CATSRDPTGAVRSQYF,TGTGCCACCAGCAGAGATCCCACCGGGGCTGTTAGGTCCCAGTACTTC
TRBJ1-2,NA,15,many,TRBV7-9,CASSLVGGGADGYTF,TGTGCCAGCAGCTTAGTAGGGGGGGGCGCGGATGGCTACACCTTC
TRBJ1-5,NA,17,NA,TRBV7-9,CASSLGTRGVSNQPQHF,TGTGCCAGCAGCTTAGGTACTAGGGGGGTCAGCAATCAGCCCCAGCATTTT
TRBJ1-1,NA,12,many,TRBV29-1,CSVDGGHTEAFF,TGCAGCGTTGACGGGGGGCACACTGAAGCTTTCTTT
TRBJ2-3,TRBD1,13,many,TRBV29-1,CSHLQGVTDTQYF,TGCAGCCATTTACAGGGGGTCACAGATACGCAGTATTTT
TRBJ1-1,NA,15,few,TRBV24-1,CASSLRRGIHTEAFF,TGTGCCAGCAGTTTGAGGAGGGGTATCCACACTGAAGCTTTCTTT
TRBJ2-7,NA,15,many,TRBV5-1,CASSLRGASPYEQYF,TGCGCCAGCAGCTTGCGGGGAGCAAGCCCCTACGAGCAGTACTTC
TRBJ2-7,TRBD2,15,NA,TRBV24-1,CATSSLGGVRDEQYF,TGTGCCACCAGCAGCTTGGGAGGGGTCCGCGACGAGCAGTACTTC
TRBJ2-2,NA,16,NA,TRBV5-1,CASSAASRDNTGELVF,TGCGCCAGCAGCGCCGCTTCCCGGGACAACACCGGGGAGCTGGTTTTT
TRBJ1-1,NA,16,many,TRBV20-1,CSATKGTPPDLGEAFF,TGCAGTGCTACGAAAGGGACCCCGCCGGATCTTGGTGAAGCTTTCTTT
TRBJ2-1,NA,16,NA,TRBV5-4,CASSLQGRSSYNEQFF,TGTGCCAGCAGCTTACAGGGCCGGAGCTCCTACAATGAGCAGTTCTTC
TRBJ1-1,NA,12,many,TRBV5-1,CASSFGNTEAFF,TGCGCCAGCAGCTTCGGGAACACTGAAGCTTTCTTT
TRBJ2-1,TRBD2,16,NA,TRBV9,CASSVGSWGGAREQFF,TGTGCCAGCAGCGTAGGGTCTTGGGGGGGTGCTCGTGAGCAGTTCTTC
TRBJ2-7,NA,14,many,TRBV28,CASTLGQSSYEQYF,TGTGCCAGCACTCTGGGGCAGAGCTCCTACGAGCAGTACTTC
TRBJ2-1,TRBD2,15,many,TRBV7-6,CASSGLAGGPNEQFF,TGTGCCAGCAGCGGACTAGCGGGAGGGCCAAATGAGCAGTTCTTC
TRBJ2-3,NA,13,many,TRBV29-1,CSVDLRDTDTQYF,TGCAGCGTTGATCTCCGGGATACAGATACGCAGTATTTT
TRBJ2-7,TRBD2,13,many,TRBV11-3,CASSILTSDEQYF,TGTGCCAGCAGCATCCTTACTAGCGACGAGCAGTACTTC
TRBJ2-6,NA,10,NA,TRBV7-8,CASSSYDLTF,TGTGCCAGCAGCTCCTACGACCTGACTTTC
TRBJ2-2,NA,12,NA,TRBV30,CAWSSGPGELFF,TGTGCCTGGAGTTCGGGGCCCGGGGAGCTGTTTTTT
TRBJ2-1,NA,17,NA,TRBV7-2,CASSQDLGGGSYNEQFF,TGTGCCAGCAGCCAAGATTTGGGTGGGGGCTCCTACAATGAGCAGTTCTTC
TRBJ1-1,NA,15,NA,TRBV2,CASSFGGLVYFEAFF,TGTGCCAGCAGTTTCGGTGGCTTGGTCTACTTTGAAGCTTTCTTT
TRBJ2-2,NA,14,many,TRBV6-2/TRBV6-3,CASSLNSGTGELFF,TGTGCCAGCAGCCTCAATAGTGGGACCGGGGAGCTGTTTTTT
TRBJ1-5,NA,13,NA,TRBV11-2,CASSLDGNRREHF,TGTGCCAGCAGCTTAGACGGAAATCGGCGCGAGCATTTT
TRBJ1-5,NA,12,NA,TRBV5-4,CASSPGSQPQHF,TGTGCCAGCAGCCCAGGGAGTCAGCCCCAGCATTTT
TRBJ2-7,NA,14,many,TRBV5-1,CASSSQLAAYEQYF,TGCGCCAGCAGCTCCCAACTAGCTGCCTACGAGCAGTACTTC
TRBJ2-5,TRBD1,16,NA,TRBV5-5,CASSSSWTGSRETQYF,TGTGCCAGCAGCTCATCCTGGACAGGGTCTCGAGAGACCCAGTACTTC
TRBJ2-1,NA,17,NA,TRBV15,CATSTTPTSRGMNEQFF,TGTGCCACCAGCACCACCCCAACTAGCAGGGGCATGAATGAGCAGTTCTTC
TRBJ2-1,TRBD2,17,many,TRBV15,CATSSTAGSGFYNEQFF,TGTGCCACCAGCAGTACCGCGGGTAGCGGGTTTTACAATGAGCAGTTCTTC
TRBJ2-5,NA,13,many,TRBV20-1,CSAPGQDQETQYF,TGCAGTGCCCCCGGACAAGACCAAGAGACCCAGTACTTC
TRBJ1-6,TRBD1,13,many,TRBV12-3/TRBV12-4,CASRRDSDSPLHF,TGTGCCAGCAGACGGGACAGTGATTCACCCCTCCACTTT
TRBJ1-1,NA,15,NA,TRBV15,CATSRAGVLDTEAFF,TGTGCCACCAGCAGAGCGGGGGTACTCGACACTGAAGCTTTCTTT
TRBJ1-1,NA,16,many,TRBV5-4,CASSLASWAVNTEAFF,TGTGCCAGCAGCTTGGCCAGCTGGGCGGTGAACACTGAAGCTTTCTTT
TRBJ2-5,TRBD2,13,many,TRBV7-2,CASSTGLEETQYF,TGTGCCAGCAGCACGGGACTAGAAGAGACCCAGTACTTC
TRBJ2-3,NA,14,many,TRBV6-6,CASSYLEGTDTQYF,TGTGCCAGCAGTTATCTCGAGGGGACAGATACGCAGTATTTT
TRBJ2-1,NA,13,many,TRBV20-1,CSASHSRYNEQFF,TGCAGTGCTAGCCACTCCCGATACAATGAGCAGTTCTTC
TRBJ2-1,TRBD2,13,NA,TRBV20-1,CSAPPAGGYEQFF,TGCAGTGCCCCCCCGGCGGGGGGGTATGAGCAGTTCTTC
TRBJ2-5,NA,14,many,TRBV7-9,CASSQTPLEETQYF,TGTGCCAGCAGCCAGACCCCTCTAGAAGAGACCCAGTACTTC
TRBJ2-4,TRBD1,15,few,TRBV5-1,CASSLQGTGKNIQYF,TGCGCCAGCAGCTTACAGGGGACGGGCAAAAACATTCAGTACTTC
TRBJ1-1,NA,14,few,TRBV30,CASWTYTVQGEAFF,TGTGCCTCGTGGACCTACACAGTTCAGGGTGAAGCTTTCTTT
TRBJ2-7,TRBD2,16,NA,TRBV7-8,CASRASGGLNTGELYF,TGTGCCAGCAGGGCTAGCGGGGGGTTGAACACCGGGGAGCTGTACTTC
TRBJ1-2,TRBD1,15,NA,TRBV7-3,CASSWTGGYNYGYTF,TGTGCCAGCAGCTGGACAGGGGGGTACAACTATGGCTACACCTTC